These 20 T cell receptor beta chains share one sample of origin, sequenced in a study of T-cell reconstitution after alpha-beta-depleted transplantation in children (dated by TCRdb to the mid-2010s). Sample treatment or condition, as interpreted from the label and publication: allogeneic hematopoietic cell transplantation with graft depleted of TCRalphabeta T cells and CD19 B cells. The library was obtained by PCR. The sequencer listed for this sample is Illumina HiSeq 2500. TCR libraries were prepared with molecular barcoding, using unique molecular identifiers to normalize TCRbeta repertoire quantification. TCRdb trimmed the raw reads at Q25, called clones with MiXCR and kept productive beta chains. CDR3 protein duplicates are merged, each entry listing the most common genes and DNA. The table for this sample lists roughly 300,000 distinct CDR3 sequences; roughly 12% of them were counted only once. The ten largest account for less than 25% of the sample.

The source was peripheral blood, collected 180 days after TCRalphabeta/CD19-depleted stem cell transplant. The origin of the receptors is a male patient between 2 and 15 years old who had a stem cell transplant for chronic granulomatous disease, so the T cells may come from the graft donor.

This clonotype showed up many times. The V call is TRBV5-1, the J call TRBJ2-1; D is undetermined. The CDR3 contains 12 residues. Trimming removed 3 bases at V and 5 bases at J, with 6 bases between. Germline V gives CDR1 SGHRS, CDR2 YFSETQ. The DNA for the CDR3 is TGCGCCAGCAGCTGGGTAAACAATGAGCAGTTCTTC. Protein: CASSWVNNEQFF.

This clonotype was found many times. The rearrangement uses TRBV20-1 and TRBJ2-3; maybe TRBD1 (5 bases). The CDR3 has 13 residues. The V end lost 5 bases, the J end lost 1 base, and 10 bases lay between the germline ends. CDR1 DFQATT and CDR2 SNEGSKA come from the germline V gene (reference sequence). The CDR3 nucleotides read TGCAGTGCTCACCTACAGGGCACAGATACGCAGTATTTT. This codes for CSAHLQGTDTQYF.

This clonotype was found many times. This rearrangement joins TRBV7-6 to TRBJ2-3, with D perhaps TRBD1 or TRBD2 (5 bases each). V lost 7 bases and J 3 bases, leaving 14 bases between the germline ends. This CDR3 comprises 14 residues. Germline CDR1 and CDR2: SGHVS and FNYEAQ. CDR3 region: CASKDGAGTDTQYF. The CDR3 DNA is TGTGCCAGCAAGGACGGGGCCGGGACAGATACGCAGTATTTT.

This clonotype came up many times. This rearrangement joins TRBV7-9 to TRBJ1-1; D is unclear. The CDR3 sequence is 12 residues long. The germline V gene encodes CDR1 SEHNR and CDR2 FQNEAQ (reference sequence). V lost 4 bases to trimming and J lost 6 bases, with 9 bases between them. CDR3 coding DNA: TGTGCCAGCAGCTACGGCTTCGCTGAAGCTTTCTTT. Its protein product is CASSYGFAEAFF.

About this clonotype itself: A junction boundary mismatches the germline segment, possibly from a read error. V is TRBV5-1 and J is TRBJ2-2, with TRBD2 identical over 8 bases. There are 15 residues in the CDR3. Germline V CDR1 and CDR2: SGHRS, YFSETQ. The CDR3 loop is CASGLAAGGSGELFF. The CDR3 nucleotides are TGCGCCAGCGGCTTGGCGGCGGGAGGTTCTGGGGAGCTGTTTTTT.

This clonotype occurred many times. This sequence joins TRBV12-3 or TRBV12-4 and TRBJ1-1; TRBD1 is a possible D gene (5 bases). Trimming pared 8 bases from V and 4 bases from J, leaving 14 bases between. The CDR3 runs 13 residues. Here the CDR3 DNA reads TGTGCCAGCGACTCAGGGTCGAGCACTGAAGCTTTCTTT. Encoded protein: CASDSGSSTEAFF.

The sample holds many counts of this clonotype. The chain employs TRBV18 and TRBJ2-7; 7 bases match TRBD1. Germline CDR1 KGHSH, CDR2 LQKENI. V lost 2 bases, J lost 6 bases, and 13 bases stayed unmatched. This CDR3 comprises 16 residues. CDR3 DNA sequence: TGTGCCAGCTCACCAGTAGACAGGGTTAGGAAGGGCGAGCAGTACTTC. As protein: CASSPVDRVRKGEQYF. Using reference TRBV18 and TRBJ2-7 for the parts outside the CDR3, the full variable domain is NAGVMQNPRHLVRRRGQEARLRCSPMKGHSHVYWYRQLPEEGLKFMVYLQKENIIDESGMPKERFSAEFPKEGPSILRIQQVVRGDSAAYFCASSPVDRVRKGEQYFGPGTRLTVT.

This clonotype was recorded at least ten times. This rearrangement joins TRBV7-8 to TRBJ2-7; D gene uncertain. Between the trimmed V and J ends, which lost 5 bases and 1 base, there was a span of 15 bases. Looked up from germline, CDR1 is SGHVS and CDR2 is FQNEAQ. The CDR3 spans 15 residues. The CDR3 reads CASSPSPFLSYEQYF. In DNA form, the CDR3 reads TGTGCCAGCAGCCCGTCCCCATTTCTGTCCTACGAGCAGTACTTC.

This clonotype was seen at least ten times. The CDR3 here is CASTGGGIEQFF. For the CDR3, the DNA is TGTGCCAGCACTGGAGGAGGCATTGAGCAGTTCTTC. The rearrangement joins TRBV28 to TRBJ2-1, with D possibly matching TRBD2 (5 bases). The CDR3 has 12 residues. CDR1 and CDR2 from the germline V gene are MDHEN and SYDVKM. Trimming removed 7 bases at V and 9 bases at J, with 13 bases between.

This clonotype was seen at least ten times. The CDR3 coding sequence is TGCAGTGCTGACCTTCCTATCTCCTACAATGAGCAGTTCTTC. Its translation: CSADLPISYNEQFF. The V gene is TRBV20-1, the J gene TRBJ2-1; no clear D. Trimming took 5 bases from V and 0 from J, leaving 11 bases between them. CDR1 and CDR2 (germline): DFQATT, SNEGSKA (reference sequence). This CDR3 region has 14 residues.

This clonotype has at least ten counts. V and J are TRBV27 and TRBJ2-7; 8 nucleotides agree with TRBD1. The CDR3 is 14 amino acids. The germline V gene has CDR1 MNHEY and CDR2 SMNVEV (reference sequence). Trimming at V came to 3 bases and at J to 6 bases, leaving 7 bases not matched to a gene. CDR3 nucleotide sequence: TGTGCCAGCAGTTTGGAGACAGGGGTGAGCGAGCAGTACTTC. Residues: CASSLETGVSEQYF.

This clonotype was recorded many times. The CDR3 spells CASSLEGPLFYEQYF. In nucleotides, the CDR3 is TGCGCCAGCAGCTTGGAAGGCCCGTTATTCTACGAGCAGTACTTC. The chain carries TRBV5-1 and TRBJ2-7; D gene uncertain. The V end lost 0 bases, the J end lost 3 bases, and 13 bases lay between the germline ends. Germline V gene sequence: CDR1 SGHRS, CDR2 YFSETQ. The CDR3 spans 15 residues.

This clonotype was detected many times. The genes are TRBV18 and TRBJ2-7; TRBD1 matches 10 bases. CDR1 is KGHSH and CDR2 is LQKENI in the germline V gene. The CDR3 length is 15 residues. The trim removed 1 base at V and 3 bases at J, leaving 3 bases unmatched. The CDR3 here is CASSPLGTGDYEQYF. As DNA, the CDR3 is TGTGCCAGCTCACCACTGGGGACAGGGGACTACGAGCAGTACTTC. The variable domain in full, completed from reference TRBV18 and TRBJ2-7, reads NAGVMQNPRHLVRRRGQEARLRCSPMKGHSHVYWYRQLPEEGLKFMVYLQKENIIDESGMPKERFSAEFPKEGPSILRIQQVVRGDSAAYFCASSPLGTGDYEQYFGPGTRLTVT.

In its sample, this clonotype was seen many times. The V gene is TRBV7-2, the J gene TRBJ1-6, with D possibly TRBD1 on 6 matching bases. V was pared by 7 bases and J by 10 bases, with 11 bases between. CDR1 and CDR2 (germline): SGHTA, FQGNSA. The CDR3 has 12 amino acids. The CDR3 loop is CASTRGASPLHF. For the CDR3, the DNA is TGTGCCAGCACAAGGGGGGCATCACCCCTCCACTTT.

This clonotype was observed at least ten times. The rearrangement links TRBV5-1 to TRBJ2-3; the match to TRBD2 covers 11 bases. This CDR3 spans 14 amino acids. V lost 3 bases and J lost 3; bases outside the gene matches: 0. Looked up from germline, CDR1 is SGHRS and CDR2 is YFSETQ. The CDR3 reads CASSSSGRTDTQYF. CDR3 sequence (DNA): TGCGCCAGCAGCTCTAGCGGGAGGACAGATACGCAGTATTTT.

This clonotype was counted at least ten times. The J gene is TRBJ1-5, the V gene TRBV28, with D unclear. V lost 4 bases to trimming and J lost 4 bases, with 5 bases between them. The CDR3 is 12 residues long. Germline values: CDR1 MDHEN, CDR2 SYDVKM. CDR3 in DNA: TGTGCCAGCAGTTCCCTTAATCAGCCCCAGCATTTT. This encodes CASSSLNQPQHF.

This clonotype was observed at least ten times. The chain combines TRBV20-1 with TRBJ2-1, with D perhaps matching TRBD2 (6 bases). Germline loops: CDR1 DFQATT, CDR2 SNEGSKA (reference sequence). V dropped 6 bases and J dropped 4 bases, with 19 bases sitting between them. This CDR3 has 15 residues. CDR3 loop: CSAPPVGGLYNEQFF. The DNA for the CDR3 is TGCAGTGCCCCCCCAGTCGGGGGATTATACAATGAGCAGTTCTTC.

This clonotype was counted ten times or more. The V and J genes are TRBV5-6 and TRBJ2-7, with 13 bases identical to TRBD2. CDR3 size: 15 residues. The junction had 8 bases not matched to a gene; V was cut back by 4 bases and J by 7 bases. The germline V gene encodes CDR1 SGHDT and CDR2 YYEEEE. CDR3 protein: CASSPGLAGVREQYF. The CDR3, as DNA: TGTGCCAGCAGCCCCGGACTAGCGGGAGTAAGGGAGCAGTACTTC.

The rearrangement links TRBV24-1 to TRBJ1-4; no definite D call. Germline lookup yields CDR1 KGHDR and CDR2 SFDVKD. The CDR3 has 9 residues. The CDR3 reads CATNEKLFF. The DNA for the CDR3 is TGTGCAACTAATGAAAAACTGTTTTTT.

This clonotype was seen at least ten times. V usage is TRBV29-1 and J usage is TRBJ2-7; TRBD1 aligns across 8 bases. Germline CDR1 is SQVTM and CDR2 is ANQGSEA. V lost 7 bases and J lost 3; bases outside the gene matches: 8. CDR3 length: 13 residues. CDR3 sequence reads: CSAETGVNYEQYF. In DNA, the CDR3 is TGCAGCGCCGAGACAGGGGTCAACTACGAGCAGTACTTC.